This TCR beta chain was captured by sequencing in a study of T cell responses to AZD1222 COVID-19 vaccine. Findings and limits, study-wide: With dominance at 160-218 and 743-854, vaccine-associated CD4 TCRs spanned spike. Samples come after the peak T cell response, not at day 14. Females made up more of the donors, who were largely white British, and clonal diversity may have come out too low.

CDR1 is MDHEN and CDR2 is SYDVKM in the germline V gene. CDR3 size: 12 residues. The V and J ends lost 6 bases and 15 bases respectively, with 18 bases between them. Turning to this clone: Its cognate antigen is unknown.

The protocol was immunoSEQ multiplex PCR, while the TCRdb copy is restricted to in-frame clones and leaves out a portion. The table shows tens of thousands of clones, with roughly nine tenths occurring only once. The clonotype originates from an adult in good health. This sequence joins TRBV28 and TRBJ2-1; maybe TRBD2 (6 bases). The sample here was peripheral blood, taken on day 0 of AZD1222 vaccination. The CDR3 DNA sequence: TGTGCCAGCAGCCTTGTGGGGGGTAAGGGGTTCTTC. Translation gives CASSLVGGKGFF.